The 32 T cell receptor beta chains reported below all come from one sample, sequenced in a study of T-cell reconstitution after alpha-beta-depleted transplantation in children (dated by TCRdb to 2016 to 2018). Read against the paper, the sample's treatment or condition label means: allogeneic hematopoietic cell transplantation with graft depleted of TCRalphabeta T cells and CD19 B cells. The library was produced with PCR. The data were produced on an Illumina HiSeq 2500. Molecular barcoding was employed in the preparation of TCR libraries, with unique molecular identifiers being used to normalize TCRbeta repertoire quantification. Clones were called with MiXCR by TCRdb after fastp trimmed the public reads at Q25, and only in-frame beta chains were retained. CDR3 protein sequences are deduplicated, and each keeps its most common genes and DNA. In all, the sample holds fewer than 150,000 distinct CDR3 sequences, and roughly 23% of those were seen once. The ten most abundant clones make up about 10% of the sample.

Sequenced here: PBMCs, mostly from graft donor cells, sampled 180 days after TCRalphabeta/CD19-depleted stem cell transplant. These receptors were taken from a male patient under 10 years old who had a stem cell transplant for chronic granulomatous disease, so the T cells may come from the graft donor.

V gene TRBV4-3 combines with J gene TRBJ2-2; D not resolved. The V gene lost 0 bases and the J gene lost 7 bases, with 15 bases spanning the gap. This CDR3 is 16 amino acids long. Germline V gives CDR1 LGHNA, CDR2 YSLEER. The DNA of the CDR3 is TGCGCCAGCAGCCAAGATAGTATAGGTCCAGGCGGGGAGCTGTTTTTT. Protein: CASSQDSIGPGGELFF.

The chain links TRBV12-3 or TRBV12-4 to TRBJ2-1, with 13 bases identical to TRBD2. The length of the CDR3 is 15 residues. The ends lost 6 bases at V and 8 bases at J; junction bases unmatched: 7. The CDR3 spells CASRKLAGGPHEQFF. The CDR3 nucleotides are TGTGCCAGCAGGAAACTAGCGGGGGGGCCTCATGAGCAGTTCTTC.

This clonotype was counted ten times or more. The J gene is TRBJ2-3, the V gene TRBV30, with 7 bases that match TRBD1. Looked up from germline, CDR1 is GTSNPN and CDR2 is SVGIG (reference sequence). The CDR3 is made up of 11 amino acids. The CDR3 DNA sequence: TGTACAACAGGGGAAACAGATACGCAGTATTTT. The encoded protein is CTTGETDTQYF.

This chain connects TRBV20-1 to TRBJ2-3; 11 nucleotides line up with TRBD2. With 5 bases clipped from V and 2 bases from J, the junction kept 6 bases outside the gene matches. The CDR3 sequence is 15 residues long. Per germline, CDR1 DFQATT and CDR2 SNEGSKA (reference sequence). This chain's CDR3 is CSALLAGGITDTQYF. The DNA of the CDR3 is TGCAGTGCTCTCCTAGCGGGGGGAATCACAGATACGCAGTATTTT.

The chain couples TRBV5-6 to TRBJ1-4; 12 bases agree with TRBD1. CDR3 size: 17 residues. With V trimmed by 5 bases and J by 7 bases, 12 bases remained unmatched. The germline CDR1 and CDR2 sequences are SGHDT and YYEEEE. The CDR3 spells CASRRDRGPGVPEKLFF. The CDR3 DNA sequence: TGTGCCAGCAGGAGGGACAGGGGGCCTGGTGTGCCTGAAAAACTGTTTTTT. The full variable domain, completed using reference TRBV5-6 and TRBJ1-4, is DAGVTQSPTHLIKTRGQQVTLRCSPKSGHDTVSWYQQALGQGPQFIFQYYEEEERQRGNFPDRFSGHQFPNYSSELNVNALLLGDSALYLCASRRDRGPGVPEKLFFGSGTQLSVL.

The table lists this clonotype with many counts. The chain joins TRBV20-1 to TRBJ2-1; D possibly corresponds to TRBD2 (5 bases). V was clipped by 2 bases and J by 7 bases, with 15 bases between them. Germline values: CDR1 DFQATT, CDR2 SNEGSKA (reference sequence). CDR3 length: 14 amino acids. CDR3 in DNA: TGCAGTGCTAGATTGCCTAGCCACGGGAATGAGCAGTTCTTC. This encodes CSARLPSHGNEQFF.

This chain links TRBV28 with TRBJ2-4, with 9 bases that match TRBD1. Trimming took 6 bases from V and 9 from J; bases not matched to a gene: 6. CDR1 is MDHEN and CDR2 is SYDVKM in the germline V gene. The CDR3 sequence is 13 residues long. The CDR3 nucleotides read TGTGCCAGCAGCCGGGACAGGGAGGTCATTCAGTACTTC. It codes for CASSRDREVIQYF.

The J gene is TRBJ1-6, the V gene TRBV4-3; 7 bases are a match to TRBD1. CDR3 length: 15 amino acids. With 1 base clipped from V and 10 bases from J, the junction kept 7 bases outside the gene matches. CDR1 is LGHNA and CDR2 is YSLEER in the germline V gene. The CDR3, as DNA: TGCGCCAGCAGCCAAGCCGACAGGGATCGGTCACCCCTCCACTTT. Protein product: CASSQADRDRSPLHF.

The CDR3 is CAISEPGTGTGDIQYF. In nucleotides, the CDR3 is TGTGCCATCAGTGAGCCGGGAACGGGAACCGGGGACATTCAGTACTTC. This chain joins TRBV10-3 and TRBJ2-4; D is possibly TRBD2 (5 bases). V was shortened by 2 bases and J by 8 bases, with 19 bases between the two germline ends. The CDR3 covers 16 residues. Per germline, CDR1 ENHRY and CDR2 SYGVKD.

This clonotype was seen many times. The chain recombines TRBV20-1 with TRBJ2-7; D may match TRBD1 or TRBD2 (5 bases each). Trimming removed 6 bases from V and 2 bases from J, with 14 bases in between. The CDR3 is 13 residues long. CDR1 is DFQATT and CDR2 is SNEGSKA in the germline V gene (reference sequence). The CDR3, as DNA: TGCAGTGCCCACCGGGACGGCACCTACGAGCAGTACTTC. It yields the protein CSAHRDGTYEQYF.

For the CDR3, the DNA is TGTGCCAGCAGCCCTATGTGGTCTTCGGGGTATGGCTACACCTTC. Amino acid sequence: CASSPMWSSGYGYTF. The genes are TRBV27 and TRBJ1-2; the D is unclear. The V gene lost 6 bases and the J gene lost 5 bases, with 19 bases spanning the gap. CDR3 size: 15 residues. CDR1 MNHEY and CDR2 SMNVEV come from the germline V gene (reference sequence).

This sequence joins TRBV6-5 and TRBJ2-5, with D unclear. The CDR3 consists of 15 residues. CDR1 and CDR2 from the germline V gene are MNHEY and SVGAGI. Trimming stripped 0 bases from V and 4 bases from J, with 12 bases between. The DNA of the CDR3 is TGTGCCAGCAGTTACTCAGGGCAATGGCGAGAGACCCAGTACTTC. This gives the protein CASSYSGQWRETQYF.

This clonotype was seen a handful of times. The V call is TRBV7-7, the J call TRBJ2-3; unclear D gene. In germline, CDR1 is SSHAT, CDR2 FNYEAQ (reference sequence). Trimming removed 1 base at V and 0 bases at J, with 11 bases between. The length of the CDR3 is 16 residues. CDR3 in amino acids: CASSLGGFGSTDTQYF. The CDR3, as DNA: TGTGCCAGCAGCTTAGGTGGCTTTGGGAGCACAGATACGCAGTATTTT.

This clonotype was recorded at least ten times. The genes are TRBV6-5 and TRBJ2-5; no clear D gene. Deletions cut 2 bases from V and 1 base from J, with 11 bases between. Germline V lookup: CDR1 MNHEY, CDR2 SVGAGI. CDR3 length: 15 residues. CDR3 nucleotide sequence: TGTGCCAGCAGTTACAGGCGAGTCCCCCAAGAGACCCAGTACTTC. This encodes CASSYRRVPQETQYF.

This clonotype was detected only a few times. This rearrangement joins TRBV24-1 to TRBJ2-1; 8 positions agree with TRBD1. CDR1 KGHDR and CDR2 SFDVKD come from the germline V gene. CDR3 size: 15 residues. Germline trimming cut 4 bases from V and 4 bases from J; bases unmatched to any gene: 5. The CDR3 loop is CATSDPGDRYNEQFF. For the CDR3, the DNA is TGTGCCACCAGTGACCCGGGGGACAGGTACAATGAGCAGTTCTTC.

The chain links TRBV7-6 to TRBJ2-5; D may correspond to TRBD1 or TRBD2 (6 bases each). The CDR3 contains 15 residues. The V end was cut by 0 bases, the J end by 4 bases, with 12 bases between. In germline, CDR1 is SGHVS, CDR2 FNYEAQ. The CDR3: CASSLAGSGAETQYF. CDR3 nucleotides: TGTGCCAGCAGCTTAGCGGGGTCGGGGGCAGAGACCCAGTACTTC.

J is TRBJ2-7 and V is TRBV20-1; the match to TRBD2 covers 8 bases. With 0 bases clipped from V and 4 bases from J, the junction kept 5 bases outside the gene matches. The CDR3 totals 14 residues. Germline V gene lookup returns CDR1 DFQATT and CDR2 SNEGSKA (reference sequence). In DNA form, the CDR3 reads TGCAGTGCTAGAGATATCCAGCGGGAGTACGAGCAGTACTTC. It yields the protein CSARDIQREYEQYF.

This clonotype was counted ten times or more. The chain joins TRBV12-3 or TRBV12-4 to TRBJ2-7; tentative D call: TRBD2 (5 bases). This CDR3 is built from 15 residues. V dropped 3 bases and J dropped 2 bases, with 14 bases sitting between them. The CDR3 DNA reads TGTGCCAGCAGTTTGGTCGCGGCGGGTCCCTACGAGCAGTACTTC. Protein: CASSLVAAGPYEQYF.

In its sample, this clonotype was seen once. This rearrangement joins TRBV3-1 to TRBJ1-6, with D uncertain. This CDR3 spans 18 amino acids. The V gene lost 4 bases and the J gene lost 5 bases, with 21 bases spanning the gap. The germline gives CDR1 LGHDT, CDR2 YNNKEL (reference sequence). The DNA of the CDR3 is TGTGCCAGCAGCCGCCGGTTTCCCAAGGTCGCGGATAATTCACCCCTCCACTTT. Amino acids: CASSRRFPKVADNSPLHF.

This chain uses TRBV29-1 with TRBJ2-5; 10 bases line up with TRBD2. The CDR3 spans 14 residues. V dropped 8 bases and J dropped 4; count of bases not matched to a gene: 10. Germline CDR1 reads SQVTM; CDR2 reads ANQGSEA. The CDR3 bases are TGCAGCTTTGCTAGCGGGGGACCAGGAGAGACCCAGTACTTC. Its translation: CSFASGGPGETQYF.

This clonotype occurred many times. The rearrangement links TRBV12-3 or TRBV12-4 to TRBJ2-7; weak D call: TRBD1 (5 bases). Trimming cost V 2 bases and J 3 bases, with 11 bases left between them. The CDR3 consists of 14 residues. The CDR3 loop reads CASSLTPGYYEQYF. The CDR3 DNA sequence: TGTGCCAGCAGTTTAACTCCAGGGTACTACGAGCAGTACTTC.

This clonotype was found many times. The chain has TRBV7-9 and TRBJ2-7; 8 bases match TRBD1. J was trimmed by 1 base and V by 5 bases; bases with no gene match: 1. The CDR3 is 13 amino acids. CDR1 and CDR2 from the germline V gene are SEHNR and FQNEAQ (reference sequence). In DNA form, the CDR3 reads TGTGCCAGCAGCCGACAGGGGTCCTACGAGCAGTACTTC. It is translated as CASSRQGSYEQYF. Together with reference TRBV7-9 and TRBJ2-7, the CDR3 gives the full variable domain: DTGVSQNPRHKITKRGQNVTFRCDPISEHNRLYWYRQTLGQGPEFLTYFQNEAQLEKSRLLSDRFSAERPKGSFSTLEIQRTEQGDSAMYLCASSRQGSYEQYFGPGTRLTVT.

As to this clonotype: A read error may explain this, as a much larger clone is one base away. The chain employs TRBV20-1 and TRBJ2-2; possible D gene TRBD2, 6 bases. Germline V CDR1 and CDR2: DFQATT, SNEGSKA (reference sequence). This CDR3 has 13 residues. The CDR3 loop reads CSAPGPVGGVLFF. For the CDR3, the DNA is TGCAGTGCCCCGGGACCAGTCGGCGGGGTGCTGTTTTTT.

V is TRBV23-1 and J is TRBJ1-1, with a possible D match to TRBD1 (5 bases). TRBV23-1 is an ORF, with its function uncertain. The CDR3 loop spans 16 amino acids. V was shortened by 4 bases and J by 3 bases, with 18 bases between the two germline ends. The CDR3, as DNA: TGCGCCAGCAGTCCCGGGATCCCCTCGGGGGACACTGAAGCTTTCTTT. Amino acid sequence: CASSPGIPSGDTEAFF.

The chain couples TRBV5-6 to TRBJ1-1; the D gene is possibly TRBD1 (5 bases). V lost 0 bases, J lost 5 bases, and 20 bases lay in between. Germline V gene sequence: CDR1 SGHDT, CDR2 YYEEEE. This CDR3 has 17 residues. CDR3 residues: CASSLDHSRVGWTEAFF. The CDR3 nucleotides are TGTGCCAGCAGCTTGGATCATTCCAGGGTGGGTTGGACTGAAGCTTTCTTT.

This rearrangement joins TRBV27 to TRBJ1-1, with TRBD1 as a possible D gene (5 bases). Per germline, CDR1 MNHEY and CDR2 SMNVEV (reference sequence). V gave up 6 bases and J gave up 5 bases, with 16 bases separating them. The CDR3 loop spans 14 amino acids. The CDR3, as DNA: TGTGCCAGCAGACGGGACCTGCGGGGAACTGAAGCTTTCTTT. Translated: CASRRDLRGTEAFF.

This clonotype has ten or more counts. V and J are TRBV12-3 or TRBV12-4 and TRBJ2-7, with TRBD1 matching 10 bases. The trim removed 10 bases at V and 2 bases at J, leaving 2 bases unmatched. This CDR3 has 12 residues. The DNA for the CDR3 is TGTGCCACCGGGACAGGGGCCTACGAGCAGTACTTC. This encodes CATGTGAYEQYF.

This clonotype appeared a few times. The chain links TRBV29-1 to TRBJ2-2; 7 bases are shared with TRBD2. The J segment lost 0 bases and the V segment lost 4 bases, leaving 2 bases of the junction unmatched. CDR1 and CDR2 (germline): SQVTM, ANQGSEA. The CDR3 length is 14 residues. The CDR3 reads CSVGGGANTGELFF. As DNA, the CDR3 is TGCAGCGTTGGGGGGGGGGCGAACACCGGGGAGCTGTTTTTT.

This clonotype was found many times. V usage is TRBV5-1 and J usage is TRBJ2-3; the match to TRBD2 covers 10 bases. The germline gives CDR1 SGHRS, CDR2 YFSETQ. The CDR3 extends over 15 amino acids. After removal of 3 bases from V and 2 bases from J, the junction contained 3 bases not matched to a gene. The CDR3 loop is CASSSGLADTDTQYF. The CDR3 DNA sequence: TGCGCCAGCAGCTCCGGACTAGCGGACACAGATACGCAGTATTTT.

This clonotype showed up many times. This chain joins TRBV7-8 and TRBJ2-7; D uncertain. V lost 4 bases to trimming and J lost 1 base, with 11 bases between them. CDR1 SGHVS and CDR2 FQNEAQ come from the germline V gene. The CDR3 loop spans 14 amino acids. In DNA form, the CDR3 reads TGTGCCAGCAGCTCTAGAACAGCTTCCTACGAGCAGTACTTC. Translation gives CASSSRTASYEQYF.

This clonotype was picked up many times. The chain carries TRBV3-1 and TRBJ2-7; D may be TRBD1 (6 bases). V was pared by 8 bases and J by 12 bases, with 20 bases between. The CDR3 length is 12 residues. In germline, CDR1 is LGHDT, CDR2 YNNKEL (reference sequence). For the CDR3, the DNA is TGTGCCAGCGGGGTCCCAGGACAGCTTCGGTACTTC. Encoded protein: CASGVPGQLRYF.

The chain links TRBV5-1 to TRBJ2-1; possibly TRBD2 for D (6 bases). V was shortened by 4 bases and J by 0 bases, with 11 bases between the two germline ends. Germline V gene lookup returns CDR1 SGHRS and CDR2 YFSETQ. The CDR3 runs 15 residues. CDR3 sequence: CASSPGLRSYNEQFF. The CDR3, as DNA: TGCGCCAGCAGCCCGGGACTTCGCTCCTACAATGAGCAGTTCTTC.